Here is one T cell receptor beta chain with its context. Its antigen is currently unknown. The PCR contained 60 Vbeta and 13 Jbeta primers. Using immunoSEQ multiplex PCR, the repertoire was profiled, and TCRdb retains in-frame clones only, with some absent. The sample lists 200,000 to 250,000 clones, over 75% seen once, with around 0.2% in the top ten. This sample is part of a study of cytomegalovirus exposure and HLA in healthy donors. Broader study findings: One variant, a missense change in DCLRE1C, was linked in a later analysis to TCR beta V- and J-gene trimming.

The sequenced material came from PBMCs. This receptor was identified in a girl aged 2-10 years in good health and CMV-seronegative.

As DNA, the CDR3 is TGCGCCAGCAGCCCCTCGGGAACAGATACGCAGTATTTT. It codes for CASSPSGTDTQYF. The V and J genes are TRBV4-1 and TRBJ2-3, with D possibly being TRBD2 (5 bases). The V and J ends lost 4 bases and 3 bases respectively, with 8 bases between them. Germline CDR1 reads MGHRA; CDR2 reads YSYEKL. The CDR3 extends over 13 amino acids.